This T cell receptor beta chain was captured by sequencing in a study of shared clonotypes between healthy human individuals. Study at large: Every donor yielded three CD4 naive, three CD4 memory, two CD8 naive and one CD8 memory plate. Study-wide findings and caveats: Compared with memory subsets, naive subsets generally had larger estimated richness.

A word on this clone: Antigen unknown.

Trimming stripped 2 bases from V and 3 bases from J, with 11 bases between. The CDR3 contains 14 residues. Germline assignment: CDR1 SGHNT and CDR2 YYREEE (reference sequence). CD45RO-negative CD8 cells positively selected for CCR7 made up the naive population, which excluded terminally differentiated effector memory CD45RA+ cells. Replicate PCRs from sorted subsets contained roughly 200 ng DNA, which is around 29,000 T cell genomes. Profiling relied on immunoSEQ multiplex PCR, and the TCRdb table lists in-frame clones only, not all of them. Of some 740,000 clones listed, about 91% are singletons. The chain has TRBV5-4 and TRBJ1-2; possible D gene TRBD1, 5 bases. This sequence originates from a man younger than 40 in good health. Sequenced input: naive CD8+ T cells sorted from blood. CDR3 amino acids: CASSLSQVDYGYTF. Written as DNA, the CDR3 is TGTGCCAGCAGCTTATCACAGGTGGACTATGGCTACACCTTC.